This TCR beta chain was sequenced in a study of yellow fever vaccine responses in identical twins (dated by TCRdb to the late 2010s). With respect to the entire study: Focusing on identical twins, the study followed the T cell clones that responded to the vaccine, and did so with precision.

The full study reports these points: The authors reported that the T cell response to vaccination in identical twins appeared partly convergent and partly personalized.

Libraries were prepared through RT-PCR. This sample was sequenced with an Illumina HiSeq 2500. The public reads were quality trimmed at Q25 with fastp and then assembled into clones with MiXCR by TCRdb, keeping productive beta chains. Each record represents a unique CDR3 protein, reported with the most common genes and DNA among its rows. For this sample the table gives about 6,900 distinct CDR3 sequences, of which less than 90% were detected only once. The ten biggest clones cover 3% to 4% of the sample. A remark on this clonotype: The antigen it recognizes is unknown. It has no much larger one-base neighbor in the sample; base qualities were not kept.

The receptor comes from a woman in her late teens or twenties who received the yellow fever vaccine. Donor details come from another sample of the same person, matched by shared clones. The material sequenced was T cells from blood (PBMCs), unsorted or a sorted subset (not recorded which), taken before or after yellow fever vaccination (not recorded which).

The nucleotide sequence is TGTGCCACCAGTGATTTGCAGGGAGGAAGAGCTTTCTTT. It encodes CATSDLQGGRAFF. The rearrangement combines TRBV24-1 with TRBJ1-1; TRBD1 might be the D gene, on 5 matching bases. From the cysteine through the phenylalanine, the CDR3 covers 13 amino acids. The only DNA kept is the CDR3, 39 bases in frame from the first base. In the germline V gene, CDR1 corresponds to KGHDR and CDR2 to SFDVKD. Cut back by 0 bases and 10 bases, the V and J ends lie 11 bases apart.